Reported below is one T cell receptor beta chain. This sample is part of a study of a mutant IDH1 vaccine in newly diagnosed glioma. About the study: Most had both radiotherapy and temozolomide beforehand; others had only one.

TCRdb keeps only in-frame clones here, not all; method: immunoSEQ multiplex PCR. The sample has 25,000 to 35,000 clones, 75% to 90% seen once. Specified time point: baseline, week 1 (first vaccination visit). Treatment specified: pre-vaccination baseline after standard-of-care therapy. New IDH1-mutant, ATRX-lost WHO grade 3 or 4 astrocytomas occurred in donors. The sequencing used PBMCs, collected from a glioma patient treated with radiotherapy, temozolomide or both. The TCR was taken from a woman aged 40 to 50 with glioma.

CDR3 residues: CSVEEGRRGTGELFF. The CDR3, as DNA: TGCAGCGTTGAAGAGGGGCGGAGGGGCACCGGGGAGCTGTTTTTT. The chain couples TRBV29-1 to TRBJ2-2; D may be TRBD2 (6 bases). The CDR3 runs 15 residues. The germline CDR1 and CDR2 sequences are SQVTM and ANQGSEA. V shed 0 bases and J shed 4 bases, with 12 bases lying between them.